The sequence of this T cell receptor (beta chain) was determined in a study of blood T cell repertoires in COVID-19. Study details: The origin of the acute and convalescent COVID-19 samples was the United States, Italy and Spain.

Followed longitudinally, the Seattle patients had been enrolled during active infection. Sequencing was performed with immunoSEQ multiplex PCR; in TCRdb, only in-frame clones are kept and a portion is missing. Here the sample spans some 150,000 clones, 86% being singletons. CDR1 is SGHKS, CDR2 YYEKEE, per germline (reference sequence). The CDR3 is 20 amino acids. The V segment lost 4 bases and the J segment 1 base; nucleotides outside the gene matches: 17. The sample consisted of peripheral blood. This receptor was obtained from a woman aged 55-69 years with COVID-19, enrolled during active disease. The chain couples TRBV5-5 to TRBJ1-6; TRBD1 matches at 7 bases. The CDR3 reads CASSKTAPPGQRSYNSPLHF. The DNA of the CDR3 is TGTGCCAGCAGCAAAACCGCCCCCCCGGGACAGAGGTCCTATAATTCACCCCTCCACTTT.